The clone carrying this T cell receptor delta chain has ten or more counts. Antigen unknown. This sample was included in a study of γδ T cells in repeated Plasmodium falciparum infection. Study results and limitations: Compared with Australian children, Malian Vdelta2-negative repertoires seemed more clonal, less diverse, less shared.

TCRdb re-analyzed the multiplex PCR reads via CATT. The sample has about 57,000 delta-chain clones, around 1.7% seen once. V gave up 7 bases and J gave up 0 bases; unmatched junction bases: 20. Germline CDR1 TSWWSYY, CDR2 QGS. This CDR3 has 22 amino acids. Flow sorting of PBMC yielded separate Vgamma9/Vdelta2+ and Vdelta2-negative gammadelta T cell populations for bulk repertoire analysis. The specimen was gamma-delta T cells from blood. The V gene is TRDV1, the J gene TRDJ3; 8 bases fit TRDD3. The TCR originated in a pool of human donors (malaria-infected and uninfected, not separated). The CDR3 loop is CALVGYLHTWGISSWDTRQMFF. CDR3 DNA: TGTGCTCTTGTCGGCTACCTCCACACTTGGGGGATTAGCTCCTGGGACACCCGACAGATGTTTTTC.